This TCR beta chain stems from a study of chemoradiotherapy in HPV16-positive cancers. In the study overall: Candidate HPV-specific clones and shared TCR motifs came from a couple of HPV16-positive patients.

Overall study findings and caveats: Candidate HPV-specific clones and E7-related TCR motifs grew in tumor during treatment. Functional assays defining HPV-specific T cells used only two HPV16-positive patients.

The data were produced by immunoSEQ multiplex PCR, yet TCRdb's version contains in-frame clones alone and is incomplete. Among about 5,000 clones listed, around 94% were seen once. Repertoires were sampled repeatedly during chemoradiotherapy. Concerning this clone itself: Its antigen is undetermined.

Germline CDR1 is SGDLS and CDR2 is YYNGEE. V was cut by 3 bases and J by 0 bases, with 8 bases left in between. The CDR3 runs to 14 residues. V usage is TRBV9 and J usage is TRBJ2-3; D gene unclear. The receptor was isolated from a human donor with HPV-associated anogenital cancer. Collection took place from a patient who underwent chemoradiotherapy. Here the CDR3 DNA reads TGTGCCAGCAGCGAAGCAGCGAGCACAGATACGCAGTATTTT. Its translation is CASSEAASTDTQYF.